This TCR beta chain was found in a study of blood T cell repertoires in COVID-19. Trimming removed 0 bases from V and 2 bases from J, with 5 bases in between. Looked up from germline, CDR1 is SGHRS and CDR2 is YFSETQ. The CDR3 is 13 amino acids. Libraries were prepared by immunoSEQ multiplex PCR; TCRdb keeps only in-frame clonotypes and omits some of them. Seen here are about 190,000 clones, 89% observed once, and the top ten hold about 7%. Notes on this clone: This specimen includes other DNA sequences encoding the same CDR3.

Sequencing input: peripheral blood. The V gene is TRBV5-1, the J gene TRBJ2-5; D gene unclear. This receptor was identified in a man in his forties or fifties with acute or convalescent COVID-19. The CDR3 sequence is CASSLAQQETQYF. CDR3 DNA sequence: TGCGCCAGCAGCTTGGCACAGCAAGAGACCCAGTACTTC.